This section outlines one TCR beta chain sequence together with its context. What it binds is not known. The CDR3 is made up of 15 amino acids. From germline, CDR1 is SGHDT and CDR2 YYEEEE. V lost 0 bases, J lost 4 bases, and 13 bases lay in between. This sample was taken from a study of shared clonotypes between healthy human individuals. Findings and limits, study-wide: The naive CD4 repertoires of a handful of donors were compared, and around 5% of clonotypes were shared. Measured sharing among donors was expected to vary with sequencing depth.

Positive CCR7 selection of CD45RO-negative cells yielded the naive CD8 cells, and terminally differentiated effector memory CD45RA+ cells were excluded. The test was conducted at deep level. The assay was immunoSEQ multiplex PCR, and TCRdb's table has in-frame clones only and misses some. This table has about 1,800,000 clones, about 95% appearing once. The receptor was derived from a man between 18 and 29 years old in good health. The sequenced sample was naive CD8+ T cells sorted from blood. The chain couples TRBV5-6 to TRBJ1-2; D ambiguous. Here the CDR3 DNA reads TGTGCCAGCAGCTTGGGACATCTCTACCTCTATGGCTACACCTTC. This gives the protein CASSLGHLYLYGYTF.